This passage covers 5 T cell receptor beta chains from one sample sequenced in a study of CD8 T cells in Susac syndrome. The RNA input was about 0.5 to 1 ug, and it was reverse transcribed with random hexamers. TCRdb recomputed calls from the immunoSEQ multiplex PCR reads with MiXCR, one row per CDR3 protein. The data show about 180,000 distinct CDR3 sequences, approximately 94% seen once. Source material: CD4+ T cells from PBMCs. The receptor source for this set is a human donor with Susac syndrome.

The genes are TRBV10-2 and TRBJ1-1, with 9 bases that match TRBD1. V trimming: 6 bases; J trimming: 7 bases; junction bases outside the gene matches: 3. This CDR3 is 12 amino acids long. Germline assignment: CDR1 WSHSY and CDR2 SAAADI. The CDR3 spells CASSQTGGEAFF. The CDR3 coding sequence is TGCGCCAGCAGCCAGACAGGGGGTGAAGCTTTCTTT.

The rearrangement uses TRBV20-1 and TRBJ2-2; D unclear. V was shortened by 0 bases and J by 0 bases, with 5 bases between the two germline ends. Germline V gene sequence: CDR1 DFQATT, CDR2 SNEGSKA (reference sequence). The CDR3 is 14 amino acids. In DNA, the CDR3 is TGCAGTGCTAGAGAGGGGTCGAACACCGGGGAGCTGTTTTTT. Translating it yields CSAREGSNTGELFF.

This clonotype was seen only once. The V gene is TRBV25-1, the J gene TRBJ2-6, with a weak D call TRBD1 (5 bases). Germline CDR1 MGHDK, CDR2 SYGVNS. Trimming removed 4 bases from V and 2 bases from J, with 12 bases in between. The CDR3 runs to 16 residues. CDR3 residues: CASSGPGNAGANVLTF. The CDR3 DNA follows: TGTGCCAGCAGTGGCCCAGGGAACGCTGGGGCCAACGTCCTGACTTTC.

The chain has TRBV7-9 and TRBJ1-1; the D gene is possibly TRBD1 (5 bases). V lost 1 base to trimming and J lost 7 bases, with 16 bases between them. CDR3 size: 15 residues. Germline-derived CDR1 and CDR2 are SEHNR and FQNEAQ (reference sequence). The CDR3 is CASSLVSGGGDEAFF. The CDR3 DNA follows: TGTGCCAGCAGCTTAGTTTCCGGGGGAGGAGATGAAGCTTTCTTT.

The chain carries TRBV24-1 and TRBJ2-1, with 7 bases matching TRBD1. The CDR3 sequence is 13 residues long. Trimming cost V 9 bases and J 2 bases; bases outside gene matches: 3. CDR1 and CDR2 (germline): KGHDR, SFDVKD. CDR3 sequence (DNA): TGTGCCACCGCAGGGGGTCCCTACAATGAGCAGTTCTTC. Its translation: CATAGGPYNEQFF.